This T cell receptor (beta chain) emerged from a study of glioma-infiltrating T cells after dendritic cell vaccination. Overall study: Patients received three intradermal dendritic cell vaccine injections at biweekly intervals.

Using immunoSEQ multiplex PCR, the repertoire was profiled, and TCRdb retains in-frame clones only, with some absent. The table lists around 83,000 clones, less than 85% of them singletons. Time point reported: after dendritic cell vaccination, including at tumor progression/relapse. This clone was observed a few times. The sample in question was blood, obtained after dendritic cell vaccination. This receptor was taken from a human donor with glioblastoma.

This CDR3 reads CAKGGEANEKLFF. CDR3 nucleotide sequence: TGTGCCAAAGGGGGCGAGGCTAATGAAAAACTGTTTTTT. V usage is TRBV2 and J usage is TRBJ1-4, with 7 bases matching TRBD1. The V and J ends lost 10 bases and 3 bases, in that order; junction bases with no gene match: 5. CDR3 size: 13 residues. Germline CDR1 SNHLY, CDR2 FYNNEI. The full variable domain, its missing parts supplied by reference TRBV2 and TRBJ1-4, is EPEVTQTPSHQVTQMGQEVILRCVPISNHLYFYWYRQILGQKVEFLVSFYNNEISEKSEIFDDQFSVERPDGSNFTLKIRSTKLEDSAMYFCAKGGEANEKLFFGSGTQLSVL.